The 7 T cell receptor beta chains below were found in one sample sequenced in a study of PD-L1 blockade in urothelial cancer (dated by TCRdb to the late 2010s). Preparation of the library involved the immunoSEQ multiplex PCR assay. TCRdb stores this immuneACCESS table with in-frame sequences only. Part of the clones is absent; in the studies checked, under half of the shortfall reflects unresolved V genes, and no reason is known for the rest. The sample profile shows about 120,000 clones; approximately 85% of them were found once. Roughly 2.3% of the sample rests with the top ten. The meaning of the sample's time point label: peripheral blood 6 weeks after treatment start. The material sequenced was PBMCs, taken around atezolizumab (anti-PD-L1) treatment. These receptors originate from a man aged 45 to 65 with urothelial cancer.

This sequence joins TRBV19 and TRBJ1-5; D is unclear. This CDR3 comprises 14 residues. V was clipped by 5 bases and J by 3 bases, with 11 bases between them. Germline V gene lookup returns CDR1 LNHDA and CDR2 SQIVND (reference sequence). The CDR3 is CASSLSSVNQPQHF. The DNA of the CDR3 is TGTGCCAGTAGTCTCAGCAGCGTCAATCAGCCCCAGCATTTT.

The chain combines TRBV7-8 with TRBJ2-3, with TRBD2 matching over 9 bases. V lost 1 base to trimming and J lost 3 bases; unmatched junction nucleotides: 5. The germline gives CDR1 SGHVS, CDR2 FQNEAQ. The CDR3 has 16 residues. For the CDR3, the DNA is TGTGCCAGCAGCTTAGTTAGCGGGAGCGGTACAGATACGCAGTATTTT. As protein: CASSLVSGSGTDTQYF.

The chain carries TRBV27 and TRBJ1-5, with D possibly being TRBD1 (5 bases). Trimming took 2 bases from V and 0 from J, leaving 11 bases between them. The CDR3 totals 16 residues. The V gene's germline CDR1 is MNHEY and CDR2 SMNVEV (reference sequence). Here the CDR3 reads CASSLRGILSNQPQHF. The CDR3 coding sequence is TGTGCCAGCAGTTTACGGGGGATTCTTAGCAATCAGCCCCAGCATTTT.

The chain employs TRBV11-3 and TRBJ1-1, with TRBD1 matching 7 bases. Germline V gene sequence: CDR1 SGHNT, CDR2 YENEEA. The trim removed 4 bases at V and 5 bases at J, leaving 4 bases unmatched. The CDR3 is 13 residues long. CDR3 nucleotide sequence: TGTGCCAGCAGCTCACAGGGGAGGACTGAAGCTTTCTTT. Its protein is CASSSQGRTEAFF.

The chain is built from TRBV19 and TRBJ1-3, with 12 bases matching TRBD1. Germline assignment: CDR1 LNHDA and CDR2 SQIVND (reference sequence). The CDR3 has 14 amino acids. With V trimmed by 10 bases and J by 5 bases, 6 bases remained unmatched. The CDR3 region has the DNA TGTGCCACCCTCGGGACAGGGGGCAGAAACACCATATATTTT. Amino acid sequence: CATLGTGGRNTIYF.

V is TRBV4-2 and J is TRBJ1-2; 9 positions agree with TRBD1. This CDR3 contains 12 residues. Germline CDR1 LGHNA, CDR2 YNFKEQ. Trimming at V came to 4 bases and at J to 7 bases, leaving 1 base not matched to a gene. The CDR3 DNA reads TGTGCCAGCAGCCGGACAGGGGCTGGCTACACCTTC. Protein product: CASSRTGAGYTF.

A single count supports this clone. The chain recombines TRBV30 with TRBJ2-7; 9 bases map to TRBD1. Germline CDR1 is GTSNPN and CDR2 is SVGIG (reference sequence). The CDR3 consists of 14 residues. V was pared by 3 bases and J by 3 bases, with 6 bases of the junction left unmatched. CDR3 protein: CAWRPRDRDYEQYF. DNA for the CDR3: TGTGCCTGGAGACCTCGGGACAGGGACTACGAGCAGTACTTC.